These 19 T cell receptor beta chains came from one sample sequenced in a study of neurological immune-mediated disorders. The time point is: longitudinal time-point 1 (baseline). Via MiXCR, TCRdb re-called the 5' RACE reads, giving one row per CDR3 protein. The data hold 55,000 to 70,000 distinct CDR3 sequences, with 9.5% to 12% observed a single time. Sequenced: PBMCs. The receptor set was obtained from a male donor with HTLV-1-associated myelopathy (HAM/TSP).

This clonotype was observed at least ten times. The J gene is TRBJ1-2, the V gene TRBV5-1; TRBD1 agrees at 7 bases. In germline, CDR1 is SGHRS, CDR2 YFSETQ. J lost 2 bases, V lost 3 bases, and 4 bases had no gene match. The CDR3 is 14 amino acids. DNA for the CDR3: TGCGCCAGCAGCTGGGGACAGACAAACTATGGCTACACCTTC. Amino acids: CASSWGQTNYGYTF.

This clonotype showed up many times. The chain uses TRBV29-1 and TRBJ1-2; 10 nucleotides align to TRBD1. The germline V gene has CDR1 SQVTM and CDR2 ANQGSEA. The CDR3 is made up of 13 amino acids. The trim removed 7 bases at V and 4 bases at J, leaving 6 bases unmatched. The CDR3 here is CSAGDRGGYGYTF. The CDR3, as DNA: TGCAGCGCGGGGGACAGGGGCGGCTATGGCTACACCTTC. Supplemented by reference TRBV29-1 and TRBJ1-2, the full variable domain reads SAVISQKPSRDICQRGTSLTIQCQVDSQVTMMFWYRQQPGQSLTLIATANQGSEATYESGFVIDKFPISRPNLTFSTLTVSNMSPEDSSIYLCSAGDRGGYGYTFGSGTRLTVV.

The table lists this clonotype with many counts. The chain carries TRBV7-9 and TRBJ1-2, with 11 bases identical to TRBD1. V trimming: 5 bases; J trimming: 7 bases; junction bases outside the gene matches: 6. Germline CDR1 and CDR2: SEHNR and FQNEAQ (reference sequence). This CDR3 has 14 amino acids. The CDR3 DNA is TGTGCCAGCAGCACCGGACAGGGGGCCTCTGGCTACACCTTC. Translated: CASSTGQGASGYTF.

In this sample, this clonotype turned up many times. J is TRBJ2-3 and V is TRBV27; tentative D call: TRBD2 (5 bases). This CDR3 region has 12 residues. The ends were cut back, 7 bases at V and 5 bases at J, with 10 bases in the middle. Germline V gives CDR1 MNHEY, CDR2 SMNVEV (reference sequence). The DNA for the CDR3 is TGTGCCAGCACCTCAGGAGGAGATACGCAGTATTTT. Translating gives CASTSGGDTQYF.

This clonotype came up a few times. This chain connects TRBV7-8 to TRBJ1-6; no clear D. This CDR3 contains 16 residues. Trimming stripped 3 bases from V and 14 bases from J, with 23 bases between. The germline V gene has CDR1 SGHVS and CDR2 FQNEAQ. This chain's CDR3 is CASSFPPDPGLVALHF. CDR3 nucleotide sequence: TGTGCCAGCAGCTTCCCTCCGGACCCTGGCCTCGTAGCCCTCCACTTT.

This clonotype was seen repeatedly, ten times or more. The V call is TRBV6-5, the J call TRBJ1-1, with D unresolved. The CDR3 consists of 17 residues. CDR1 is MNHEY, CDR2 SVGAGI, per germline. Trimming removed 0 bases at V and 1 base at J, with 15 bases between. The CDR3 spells CASSYSIFGRTNTEAFF. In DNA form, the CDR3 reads TGTGCCAGCAGTTACTCGATTTTTGGACGGACGAACACTGAAGCTTTCTTT.

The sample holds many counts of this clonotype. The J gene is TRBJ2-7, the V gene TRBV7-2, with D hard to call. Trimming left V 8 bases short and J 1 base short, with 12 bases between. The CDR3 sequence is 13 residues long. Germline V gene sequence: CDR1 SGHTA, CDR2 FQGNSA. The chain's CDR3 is CASGTLGSYEQYF. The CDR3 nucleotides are TGTGCCAGCGGCACCCTAGGGTCCTACGAGCAGTACTTC.

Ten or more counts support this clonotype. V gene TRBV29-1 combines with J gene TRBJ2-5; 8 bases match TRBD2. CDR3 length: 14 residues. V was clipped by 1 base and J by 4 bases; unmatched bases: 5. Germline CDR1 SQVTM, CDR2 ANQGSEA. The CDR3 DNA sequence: TGCAGCGTTGAAGCTAGCGGGCCAACAGAGACCCAGTACTTC. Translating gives CSVEASGPTETQYF.

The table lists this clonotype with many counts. CDR3 nucleotide sequence: TGCAGTGCTAGGTCAACCGGGACGCTGAACACTGAAGCTTTCTTT. This encodes CSARSTGTLNTEAFF. The chain couples TRBV20-1 to TRBJ1-1; maybe TRBD1 (5 bases). Trimming took 3 bases from V and 0 from J, leaving 14 bases between them. The germline gives CDR1 DFQATT, CDR2 SNEGSKA (reference sequence). This CDR3 region has 15 residues.

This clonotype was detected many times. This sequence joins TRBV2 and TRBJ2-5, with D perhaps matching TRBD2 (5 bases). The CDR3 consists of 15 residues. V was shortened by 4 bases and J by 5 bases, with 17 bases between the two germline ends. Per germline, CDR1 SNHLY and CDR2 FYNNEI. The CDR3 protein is CASSGLVGRRETQYF. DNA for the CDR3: TGTGCCAGCAGTGGTTTGGTCGGCAGGAGGGAGACCCAGTACTTC. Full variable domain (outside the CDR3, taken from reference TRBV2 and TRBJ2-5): EPEVTQTPSHQVTQMGQEVILRCVPISNHLYFYWYRQILGQKVEFLVSFYNNEISEKSEIFDDQFSVERPDGSNFTLKIRSTKLEDSAMYFCASSGLVGRRETQYFGPGTRLLVL.

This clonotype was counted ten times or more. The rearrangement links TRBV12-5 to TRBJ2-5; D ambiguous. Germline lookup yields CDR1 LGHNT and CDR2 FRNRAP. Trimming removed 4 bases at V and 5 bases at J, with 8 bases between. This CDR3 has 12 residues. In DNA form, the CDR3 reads TGTGCTAGTGGTTCCAACGCGGAGACCCAGTACTTC. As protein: CASGSNAETQYF.

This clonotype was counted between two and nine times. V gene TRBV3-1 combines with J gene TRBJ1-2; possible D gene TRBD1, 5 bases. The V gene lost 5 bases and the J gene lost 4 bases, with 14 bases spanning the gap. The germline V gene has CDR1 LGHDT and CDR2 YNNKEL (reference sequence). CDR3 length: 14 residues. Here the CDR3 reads CASSYLSDTYGYTF. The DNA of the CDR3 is TGTGCCAGCAGCTACTTGTCGGACACCTATGGCTACACCTTC.

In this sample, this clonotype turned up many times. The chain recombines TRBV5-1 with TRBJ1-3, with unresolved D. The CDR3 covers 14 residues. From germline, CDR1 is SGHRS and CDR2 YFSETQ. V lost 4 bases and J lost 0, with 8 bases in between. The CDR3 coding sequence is TGCGCCAGCAGCGGAAGTAACTCTGGAAACACCATATATTTT. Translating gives CASSGSNSGNTIYF.

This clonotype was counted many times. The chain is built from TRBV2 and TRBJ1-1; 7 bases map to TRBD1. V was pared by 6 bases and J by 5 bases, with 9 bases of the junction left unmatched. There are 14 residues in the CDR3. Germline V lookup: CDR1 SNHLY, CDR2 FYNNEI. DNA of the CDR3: TGTGCCAGCAGGGGGACAGCGGGCCTTACTGAAGCTTTCTTT. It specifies CASRGTAGLTEAFF.

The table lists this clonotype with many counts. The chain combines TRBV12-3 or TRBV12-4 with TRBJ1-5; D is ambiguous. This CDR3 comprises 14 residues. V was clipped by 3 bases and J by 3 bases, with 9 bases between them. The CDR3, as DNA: TGTGCCAGCAGTTTCGGGCTCTTCAATCAGCCCCAGCATTTT. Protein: CASSFGLFNQPQHF.

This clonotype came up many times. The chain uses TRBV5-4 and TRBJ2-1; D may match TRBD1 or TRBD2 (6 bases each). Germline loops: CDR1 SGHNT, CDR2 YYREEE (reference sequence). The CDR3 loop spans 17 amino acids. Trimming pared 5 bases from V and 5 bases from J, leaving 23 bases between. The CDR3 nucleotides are TGTGCCAGCAGTCTAGGCCAACTGAGGGGGGCGAACAATGAGCAGTTCTTC. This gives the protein CASSLGQLRGANNEQFF.

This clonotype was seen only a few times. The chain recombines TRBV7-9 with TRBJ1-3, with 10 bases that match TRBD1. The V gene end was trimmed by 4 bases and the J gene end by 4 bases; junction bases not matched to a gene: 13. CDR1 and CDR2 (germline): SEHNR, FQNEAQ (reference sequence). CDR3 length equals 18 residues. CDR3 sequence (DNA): TGTGCCAGCAGCTCCTTTCCCCTGACAGGGGGCTACGGAAACACCATATATTTT. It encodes CASSSFPLTGGYGNTIYF.

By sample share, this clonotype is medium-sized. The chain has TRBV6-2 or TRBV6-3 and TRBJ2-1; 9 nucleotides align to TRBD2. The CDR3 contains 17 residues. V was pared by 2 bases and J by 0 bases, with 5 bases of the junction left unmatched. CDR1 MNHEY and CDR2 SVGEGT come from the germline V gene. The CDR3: CASSYERGEPSYNEQFF. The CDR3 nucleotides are TGTGCCAGCAGTTACGAGCGGGGGGAACCCTCCTACAATGAGCAGTTCTTC.

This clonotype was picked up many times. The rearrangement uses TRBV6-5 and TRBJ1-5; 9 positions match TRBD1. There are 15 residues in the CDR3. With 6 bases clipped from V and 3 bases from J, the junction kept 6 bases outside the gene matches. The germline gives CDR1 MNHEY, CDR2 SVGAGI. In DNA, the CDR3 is TGTGCCAGCAGCACAGGGACAGGGTCCAATCAGCCCCAGCATTTT. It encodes CASSTGTGSNQPQHF.